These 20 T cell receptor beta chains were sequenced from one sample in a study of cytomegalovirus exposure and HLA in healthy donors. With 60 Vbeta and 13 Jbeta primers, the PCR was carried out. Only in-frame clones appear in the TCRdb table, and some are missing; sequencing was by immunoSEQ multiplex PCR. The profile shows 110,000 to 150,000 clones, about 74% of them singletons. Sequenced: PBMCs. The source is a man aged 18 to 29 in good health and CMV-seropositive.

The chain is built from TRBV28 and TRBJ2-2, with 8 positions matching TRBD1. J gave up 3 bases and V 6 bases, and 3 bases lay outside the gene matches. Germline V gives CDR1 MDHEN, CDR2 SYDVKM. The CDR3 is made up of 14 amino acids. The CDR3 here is CASRPTGDTGELFF. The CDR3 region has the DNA TGTGCCAGCAGGCCGACAGGGGACACCGGGGAGCTGTTTTTT.

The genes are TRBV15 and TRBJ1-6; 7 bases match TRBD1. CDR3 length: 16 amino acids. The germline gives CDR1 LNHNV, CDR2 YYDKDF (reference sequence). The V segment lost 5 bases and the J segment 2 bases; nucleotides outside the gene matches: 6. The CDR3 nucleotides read TGTGCCACCAGCGAAGACAGGGCGGCCTATAATTCACCCCTCCACTTT. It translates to CATSEDRAAYNSPLHF.

This chain's CDR3 is CASSEGARRDEAFF. The DNA for the CDR3 is TGTGCCAGCAGTGAAGGAGCCAGGCGTGATGAAGCTTTCTTT. V and J are TRBV2 and TRBJ1-1; D unclear. Germline CDR1 is SNHLY and CDR2 is FYNNEI. The CDR3 covers 14 residues. V lost 1 base to trimming and J lost 7 bases, with 13 bases between them. Complete variable domain (other parts from reference TRBV2 and TRBJ1-1): EPEVTQTPSHQVTQMGQEVILRCVPISNHLYFYWYRQILGQKVEFLVSFYNNEISEKSEIFDDQFSVERPDGSNFTLKIRSTKLEDSAMYFCASSEGARRDEAFFGQGTRLTVV.

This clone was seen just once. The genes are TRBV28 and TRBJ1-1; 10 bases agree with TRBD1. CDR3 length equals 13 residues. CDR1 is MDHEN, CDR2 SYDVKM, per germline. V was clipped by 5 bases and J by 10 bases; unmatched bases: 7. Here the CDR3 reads CASSLGQGRGAFF. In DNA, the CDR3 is TGTGCCAGCAGTCTGGGACAGGGGAGGGGAGCTTTCTTT. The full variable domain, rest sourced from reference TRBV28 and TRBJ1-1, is DVKVTQSSRYLVKRTGEKVFLECVQDMDHENMFWYRQDPGLGLRLIYFSYDVKMKEKGDIPEGYSVSREKKERFSLILESASTNQTSMYLCASSLGQGRGAFFGQGTRLTVV.

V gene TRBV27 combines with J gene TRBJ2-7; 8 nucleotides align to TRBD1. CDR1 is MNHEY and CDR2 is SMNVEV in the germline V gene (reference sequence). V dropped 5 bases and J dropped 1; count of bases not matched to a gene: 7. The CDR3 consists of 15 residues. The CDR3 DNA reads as TGTGCCAGCAGTCCCCCTAGGACAGGGTCCTACGAGCAGTACTTC. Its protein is CASSPPRTGSYEQYF.

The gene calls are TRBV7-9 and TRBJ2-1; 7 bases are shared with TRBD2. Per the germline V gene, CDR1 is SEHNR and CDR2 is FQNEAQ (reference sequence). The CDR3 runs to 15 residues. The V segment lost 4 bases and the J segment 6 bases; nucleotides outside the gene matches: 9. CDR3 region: CASSSRRELSNEQFF. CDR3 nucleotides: TGTGCCAGCAGCTCCCGGCGGGAGTTGAGCAATGAGCAGTTCTTC.

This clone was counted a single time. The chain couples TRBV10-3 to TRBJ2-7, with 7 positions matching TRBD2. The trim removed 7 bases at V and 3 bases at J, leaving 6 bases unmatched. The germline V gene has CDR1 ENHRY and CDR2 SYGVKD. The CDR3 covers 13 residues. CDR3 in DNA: TGTGCCATCAAGCGGGACGAAAACTACGAGCAGTACTTC. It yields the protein CAIKRDENYEQYF.

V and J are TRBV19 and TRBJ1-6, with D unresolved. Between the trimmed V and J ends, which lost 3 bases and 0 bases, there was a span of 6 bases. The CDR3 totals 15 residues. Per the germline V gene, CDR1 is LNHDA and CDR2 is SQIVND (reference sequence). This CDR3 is CASSIAASYNSPLHF. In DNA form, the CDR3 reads TGTGCCAGTAGTATCGCGGCCTCCTATAATTCACCCCTCCACTTT.

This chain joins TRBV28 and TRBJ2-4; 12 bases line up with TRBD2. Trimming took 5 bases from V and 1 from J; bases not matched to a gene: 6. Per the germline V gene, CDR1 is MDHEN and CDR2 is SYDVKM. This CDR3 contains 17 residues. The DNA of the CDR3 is TGTGCCAGCAGTGAACTAGCGGGGGGAATCGCCAAAAACATTCAGTACTTC. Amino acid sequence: CASSELAGGIAKNIQYF.

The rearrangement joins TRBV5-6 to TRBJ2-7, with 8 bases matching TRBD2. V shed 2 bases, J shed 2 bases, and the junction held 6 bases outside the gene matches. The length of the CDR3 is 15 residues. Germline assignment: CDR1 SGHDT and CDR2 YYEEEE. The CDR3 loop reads CASSLMLAGTYEQYF. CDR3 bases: TGTGCCAGCAGCTTAATGCTAGCGGGTACCTACGAGCAGTACTTC. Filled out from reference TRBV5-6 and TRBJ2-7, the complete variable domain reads DAGVTQSPTHLIKTRGQQVTLRCSPKSGHDTVSWYQQALGQGPQFIFQYYEEEERQRGNFPDRFSGHQFPNYSSELNVNALLLGDSALYLCASSLMLAGTYEQYFGPGTRLTVT.

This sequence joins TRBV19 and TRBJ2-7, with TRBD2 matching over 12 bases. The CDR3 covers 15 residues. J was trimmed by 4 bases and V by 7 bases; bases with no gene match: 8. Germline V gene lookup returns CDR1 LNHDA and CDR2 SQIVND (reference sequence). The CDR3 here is CASKATSGGGYEQYF. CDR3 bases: TGTGCCAGTAAGGCGACTAGCGGGGGTGGATACGAGCAGTACTTC.

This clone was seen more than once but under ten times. The CDR3 reads CASSLSSSAQETQYF. CDR3 coding DNA: TGCGCCAGCAGCTTGTCATCTAGCGCGCAAGAGACCCAGTACTTC. J is TRBJ2-5 and V is TRBV5-1, with a possible D match to TRBD2 (6 bases). The germline V gene has CDR1 SGHRS and CDR2 YFSETQ. The CDR3 length is 15 residues. Between the trimmed V and J ends, which lost 1 base and 2 bases, there was a span of 12 bases.

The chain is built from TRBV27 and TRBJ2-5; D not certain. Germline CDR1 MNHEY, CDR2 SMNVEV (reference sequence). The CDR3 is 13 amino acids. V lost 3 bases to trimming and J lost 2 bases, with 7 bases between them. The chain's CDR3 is CASSFNSQETQYF. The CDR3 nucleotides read TGTGCCAGCAGTTTTAACAGTCAAGAGACCCAGTACTTC.

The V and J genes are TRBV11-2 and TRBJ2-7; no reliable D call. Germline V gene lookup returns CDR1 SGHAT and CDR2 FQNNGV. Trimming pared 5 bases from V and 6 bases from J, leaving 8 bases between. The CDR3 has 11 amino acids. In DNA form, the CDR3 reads TGTGCCAGCAGCCCCTATAGCGAGCAGTACTTC. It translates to CASSPYSEQYF.

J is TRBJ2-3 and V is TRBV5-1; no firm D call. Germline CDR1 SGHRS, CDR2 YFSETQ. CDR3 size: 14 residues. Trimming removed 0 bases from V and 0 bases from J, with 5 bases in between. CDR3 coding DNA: TGCGCCAGCAGCTTGGCGACTAGCACAGATACGCAGTATTTT. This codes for CASSLATSTDTQYF.

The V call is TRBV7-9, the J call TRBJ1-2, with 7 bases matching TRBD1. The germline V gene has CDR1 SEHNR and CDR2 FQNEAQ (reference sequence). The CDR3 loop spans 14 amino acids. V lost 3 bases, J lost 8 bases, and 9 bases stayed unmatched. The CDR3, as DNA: TGTGCCAGCAGCTTTTCACAGGGGTGGGAGGGCTACACCTTC. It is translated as CASSFSQGWEGYTF.

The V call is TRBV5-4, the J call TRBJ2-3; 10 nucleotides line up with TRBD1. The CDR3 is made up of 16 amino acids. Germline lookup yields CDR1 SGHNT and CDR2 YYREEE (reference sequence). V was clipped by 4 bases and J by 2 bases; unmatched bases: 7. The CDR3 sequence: CASSQDRGGFTDTQYF. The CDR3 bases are TGTGCCAGCAGCCAGGACAGGGGGGGTTTCACAGATACGCAGTATTTT.

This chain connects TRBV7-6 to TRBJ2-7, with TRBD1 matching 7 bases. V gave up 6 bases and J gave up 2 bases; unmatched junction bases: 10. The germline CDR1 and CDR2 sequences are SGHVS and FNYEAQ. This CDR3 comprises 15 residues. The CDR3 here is CASRPGPTGPYEQYF. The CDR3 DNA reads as TGTGCCAGCAGGCCGGGGCCGACAGGGCCCTACGAGCAGTACTTC.

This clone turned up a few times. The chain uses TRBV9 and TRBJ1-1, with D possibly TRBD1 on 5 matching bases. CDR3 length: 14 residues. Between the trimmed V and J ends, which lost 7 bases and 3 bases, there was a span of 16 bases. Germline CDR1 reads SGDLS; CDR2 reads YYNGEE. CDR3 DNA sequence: TGTGCCAGCTCATCCGTAGGCAGGGACACTGAAGCTTTCTTT. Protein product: CASSSVGRDTEAFF. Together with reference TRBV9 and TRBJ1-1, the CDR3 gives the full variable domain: DSGVTQTPKHLITATGQRVTLRCSPRSGDLSVYWYQQSLDQGLQFLIQYYNGEERAKGNILERFSAQQFPDLHSELNLSSLELGDSALYFCASSSVGRDTEAFFGQGTRLTVV.

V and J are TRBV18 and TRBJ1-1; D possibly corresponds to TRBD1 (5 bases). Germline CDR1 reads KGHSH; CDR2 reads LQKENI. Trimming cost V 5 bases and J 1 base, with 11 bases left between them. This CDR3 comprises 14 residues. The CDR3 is CASSSTQGNTEAFF. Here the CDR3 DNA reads TGTGCCAGCTCATCTACCCAGGGGAACACTGAAGCTTTCTTT.